What follows are 18 T cell receptor beta chains derived from one specimen sequenced in a study of T cells in Graves' hyperthyroidism and ophthalmopathy. RNA transcripts yielded amplified TCR beta CDR3 regions. With the HTBI primer set, the TCR CDR3 went through a first round of RT-PCR. TCRdb reprocessed the multiplex PCR reads with MiXCR, giving one entry per CDR3 protein. Counted here are some 210,000 distinct CDR3 sequences, 17% occurring once; the ten biggest clones make up roughly 50%. Sequenced input: blood. Every receptor here comes from a man in his forties or fifties with Graves' hyperthyroidism.

This clonotype showed up just a few times. For the CDR3, the DNA is TGTGCCTGGAGTGTTTCAGGGAACACCGGGGAGCTGTTTTTT. Amino acids: CAWSVSGNTGELFF. The chain combines TRBV30 with TRBJ2-2; D uncertain. Trimming removed 0 bases at V and 1 base at J, with 6 bases between. Germline loops: CDR1 GTSNPN, CDR2 SVGIG (reference sequence). CDR3 length: 14 amino acids.

This clonotype has ten or more counts. J is TRBJ2-3 and V is TRBV30; the match to TRBD1 covers 7 bases. The CDR3 covers 13 residues. Germline V gene data show CDR1 as GTSNPN and CDR2 as SVGIG (reference sequence). V dropped 3 bases and J dropped 4; count of bases not matched to a gene: 4. This CDR3 is CAWRQGYADTQYF. CDR3 nucleotide sequence: TGTGCCTGGAGACAGGGGTACGCAGATACGCAGTATTTT. The entire variable domain, with the rest obtained from reference TRBV30 and TRBJ2-3, is as follows: SQTIHQWPATLVQPVGSPLSLECTVEGTSNPNLYWYRQAAGRGLQLLFYSVGIGQISSEVPQNLSASRPQDRQFILSSKKLLLSDSGFYLCAWRQGYADTQYFGPGTRLTVL.

This clonotype was recorded a few times. The gene calls are TRBV5-1 and TRBJ1-1; D gene uncertain. V dropped 3 bases and J dropped 2 bases, with 17 bases sitting between them. The V gene's germline CDR1 is SGHRS and CDR2 YFSETQ. CDR3 length: 16 residues. CDR3 nucleotides: TGCGCCAGCAGCTCGGGGTGGGGAGACTTTAACACTGAAGCTTTCTTT. Translation gives CASSSGWGDFNTEAFF. The variable domain in full, completed from reference TRBV5-1 and TRBJ1-1, reads KAGVTQTPRYLIKTRGQQVTLSCSPISGHRSVSWYQQTPGQGLQFLFEYFSETQRNKGNFPGRFSGRQFSNSRSEMNVSTLELGDSALYLCASSSGWGDFNTEAFFGQGTRLTVV.

This clonotype came up many times. This sequence joins TRBV5-1 and TRBJ2-3; 7 bases are shared with TRBD2. The CDR3 is 15 amino acids. In germline, CDR1 is SGHRS, CDR2 YFSETQ. The J segment lost 6 bases and the V segment lost 2 bases, leaving 9 bases of the junction unmatched. CDR3 residues: CASSFAGEGVDTQYF. The DNA of the CDR3 is TGCGCCAGCAGCTTCGCGGGAGAAGGAGTCGATACGCAGTATTTT.

This clonotype was detected ten times or more. This CDR3 reads CASIRRGGLALASYGYTF. CDR3 DNA sequence: TGTGCCAGCATCCGGCGAGGGGGCCTCGCCTTAGCGAGCTATGGCTACACCTTC. This chain uses TRBV12-3 or TRBV12-4 with TRBJ1-2; the match to TRBD1 covers 7 bases. J was trimmed by 4 bases and V by 7 bases; bases with no gene match: 21. This CDR3 is built from 18 residues.

This clonotype came up many times. The chain links TRBV20-1 to TRBJ1-1, with 7 bases aligning to TRBD1. The CDR3 is 13 residues long. In germline, CDR1 is DFQATT, CDR2 SNEGSKA (reference sequence). The junction had 4 bases not matched to a gene; V was cut back by 2 bases and J by 4 bases. CDR3 region: CSARTGVATEAFF. The CDR3 nucleotides are TGCAGTGCTAGAACAGGGGTAGCCACTGAAGCTTTCTTT.

The rearrangement uses TRBV29-1 and TRBJ1-1; D gene uncertain. The CDR3 is made up of 12 amino acids. The germline V gene encodes CDR1 SQVTM and CDR2 ANQGSEA. The germline V and J ends were trimmed by 7 bases and 1 base, with 10 bases remaining between them. CDR3 region: CSAAGGNTEAFF. In nucleotides, the CDR3 is TGCAGCGCCGCTGGTGGGAACACTGAAGCTTTCTTT.

This clonotype turned up a few times. The chain joins TRBV5-1 to TRBJ2-3; 11 bases align to TRBD1. Germline values: CDR1 SGHRS, CDR2 YFSETQ. V was clipped by 0 bases and J by 4 bases; unmatched bases: 7. The CDR3 covers 17 residues. This CDR3 reads CASSLAQGTGGSDTQYF. CDR3 DNA: TGCGCCAGCAGCTTGGCCCAGGGGACAGGGGGATCAGATACGCAGTATTTT. The full variable domain, completed using reference TRBV5-1 and TRBJ2-3, is KAGVTQTPRYLIKTRGQQVTLSCSPISGHRSVSWYQQTPGQGLQFLFEYFSETQRNKGNFPGRFSGRQFSNSRSEMNVSTLELGDSALYLCASSLAQGTGGSDTQYFGPGTRLTVL.

This clonotype was seen more than once but under ten times. The genes are TRBV12-5 and TRBJ2-3; D remains ambiguous. The germline V gene has CDR1 LGHNT and CDR2 FRNRAP. V dropped 1 base and J dropped 0 bases, with 8 bases sitting between them. This CDR3 comprises 15 residues. The chain's CDR3 is CASGLGTASTDTQYF. Written as DNA, the CDR3 is TGTGCTAGTGGTTTGGGAACCGCTAGCACAGATACGCAGTATTTT.

This clonotype has just a few counts. The genes are TRBV7-3 and TRBJ2-3, with D perhaps being TRBD1 or TRBD2 (5 bases each). V dropped 4 bases and J dropped 2 bases, with 7 bases sitting between them. Germline V lookup: CDR1 SGHTA, CDR2 FQGTGA. The CDR3 loop spans 13 amino acids. The DNA for the CDR3 is TGTGCCAGCAGCTCCGGGGCCACAGATACGCAGTATTTT. Translated: CASSSGATDTQYF.

This clonotype was counted at least ten times. J is TRBJ1-5 and V is TRBV24-1, with 7 bases matching TRBD1. Unmatched junction bases numbered 6, after V lost 2 bases and J lost 6 bases. Germline CDR1 KGHDR, CDR2 SFDVKD. This CDR3 has 15 residues. CDR3 protein: CATSDSRQGTQPQHF. In nucleotides, the CDR3 is TGTGCCACCAGTGATTCCCGACAGGGCACTCAGCCCCAGCATTTT.

This clonotype was counted many times. The CDR3 is CSARVAGKLYEQYF. The CDR3 DNA follows: TGCAGCGCACGGGTGGCAGGGAAACTCTACGAGCAGTACTTC. The chain has TRBV20-1 and TRBJ2-7, with a weak D call TRBD1 (5 bases). CDR1 and CDR2 from the germline V gene are DFQATT and SNEGSKA (reference sequence). The CDR3 is made up of 14 amino acids.

This chain connects TRBV29-1 to TRBJ2-1, with no clear D. This CDR3 contains 13 residues. CDR1 and CDR2 (germline): SQVTM, ANQGSEA. Trimming pared 7 bases from V and 5 bases from J, leaving 15 bases between. Here the CDR3 DNA reads TGCAGCGCCGAGTCTCCGTTTCACAATGAGCAGTTCTTC. Encoded protein: CSAESPFHNEQFF.

This clonotype was seen ten or more times. In nucleotides, the CDR3 is TGTGCCAGCAGCACCTACAGGGGGCGCCGCGGCTATGGCTACACCTTC. Its translation: CASSTYRGRRGYGYTF. The genes are TRBV7-9 and TRBJ1-2; 9 bases line up with TRBD1. Germline V lookup: CDR1 SEHNR, CDR2 FQNEAQ (reference sequence). V lost 5 bases and J lost 4; bases outside the gene matches: 11. The CDR3 length is 16 residues. The variable domain in full, completed from reference TRBV7-9 and TRBJ1-2, reads DTGVSQNPRHKITKRGQNVTFRCDPISEHNRLYWYRQTLGQGPEFLTYFQNEAQLEKSRLLSDRFSAERPKGSFSTLEIQRTEQGDSAMYLCASSTYRGRRGYGYTFGSGTRLTVV.

This clonotype was seen repeatedly, ten times or more. This chain links TRBV6-6 with TRBJ1-5; no clear D. Germline CDR1 and CDR2: MNHNY and SVGAGI (reference sequence). The CDR3 runs 14 residues. Between the trimmed V and J ends, which lost 0 bases and 5 bases, there was a span of 8 bases. The CDR3 DNA sequence: TGTGCCAGCAGTTACTCGACGAGGTATCAGCCCCAGCATTTT. Residues: CASSYSTRYQPQHF.

This clonotype was detected many times. The chain is built from TRBV20-1 and TRBJ2-1; TRBD2 agrees at 9 bases. V gave up 5 bases and J gave up 7 bases; unmatched junction bases: 12. Germline assignment: CDR1 DFQATT and CDR2 SNEGSKA (reference sequence). CDR3 size: 15 residues. The CDR3 sequence: CSADPGTSWGNEQFF. CDR3 sequence (DNA): TGCAGTGCTGATCCCGGGACTAGCTGGGGAAATGAGCAGTTCTTC.

This clonotype appeared many times. The genes are TRBV2 and TRBJ1-6; no definite D call. This CDR3 contains 16 residues. V gave up 6 bases and J gave up 0 bases, with 12 bases separating them. Germline V CDR1 and CDR2: SNHLY, FYNNEI. In DNA, the CDR3 is TGTGCCAGCAGGGAGGGTCTCAGCTCCTATAATTCACCCCTCCACTTT. Protein sequence: CASREGLSSYNSPLHF. The variable domain in full, completed from reference TRBV2 and TRBJ1-6, reads EPEVTQTPSHQVTQMGQEVILRCVPISNHLYFYWYRQILGQKVEFLVSFYNNEISEKSEIFDDQFSVERPDGSNFTLKIRSTKLEDSAMYFCASREGLSSYNSPLHFGNGTRLTVT.

Ten or more counts support this clonotype. The rearrangement joins TRBV28 to TRBJ2-7, with 10 positions matching TRBD1. Germline V gene lookup returns CDR1 MDHEN and CDR2 SYDVKM. The V segment lost 7 bases and the J segment 4 bases; nucleotides outside the gene matches: 13. The CDR3 loop spans 16 amino acids. For the CDR3, the DNA is TGTGCCAGCATTCCCGGGGGGACAGGGGAGGTTTACGAGCAGTACTTC. As protein: CASIPGGTGEVYEQYF.